This T cell receptor (beta chain) appears in the sequencing data of a study of human T cells and chemical hapten exposure. Study information: Small pooled library volume differences chiefly drove per-sample TCR yield variation. Study conclusions and caveats: TCRs whose frequency exceeded 1 in 1000 remained the same following DPC sensitization.

Noted time point: healthy volunteer bleed at 2 weeks. Unfractionated whole blood yielded total RNA. The CDR3 runs to 15 residues. Germline CDR1 reads DFQATT; CDR2 reads SNEGSKA (reference sequence). V gave up 0 bases and J gave up 0 bases, with 8 bases separating them. During construction of the library, unique molecular identifiers were attached to individual cDNA molecules for quantitative, reproducible TCR counting. In the original processing: A typical sample had approximately 93,000 TCRs, with roughly 20,000 to 700,000 overall. In TCRdb, the RACE reads were re-called with MiXCR into one record per CDR3 protein. The V and J calls were determined by TCRdb, not by the authors. This sample has tens of thousands of distinct CDR3 sequences; roughly 4.5% occur once, and the top ten carry approximately 1.7%. This clonotype occurred many times. Its target is unknown.

The receptor was derived from a female donor in good health. Some clones in this sample may be carry-over from other donors' samples. The chain recombines TRBV20-1 with TRBJ1-4; a weak D match, TRBD1 (5 bases). Sequenced material: whole blood. The DNA for the CDR3 is TGCAGTGCTAGAGATCAGGGTGCAACTAATGAAAAACTGTTTTTT. It yields the protein CSARDQGATNEKLFF.